This passage covers 13 T cell receptor beta chains from one sample sequenced in a study of blood T cell repertoires in COVID-19. Produced via immunoSEQ multiplex PCR; TCRdb's table is partial and in-frame only. The sample contains 350,000 or so clones, 90% of which appear only once. The material sequenced was peripheral blood. The receptors come from a man younger than 30 with active or convalescent COVID-19.

This chain links TRBV9 with TRBJ2-7; 9 positions agree with TRBD1. CDR3 length: 16 residues. Unmatched junction bases numbered 4, after V lost 0 bases and J lost 0 bases. Germline V gives CDR1 SGDLS, CDR2 YYNGEE. The CDR3 spells CASSVGTGANSYEQYF. For the CDR3, the DNA is TGTGCCAGCAGCGTAGGGACAGGGGCTAACTCCTACGAGCAGTACTTC.

In DNA form, the CDR3 reads TGTGCCAGCAGTTCCCCCGGGACAGGGAAAGGCGAGCAGTACTTC. Amino acid sequence: CASSSPGTGKGEQYF. The V and J genes are TRBV25-1 and TRBJ2-7, with 9 bases fitting TRBD1. Germline trimming cut 5 bases from V and 6 bases from J; bases unmatched to any gene: 11. The length of the CDR3 is 15 residues. Germline CDR1 is MGHDK and CDR2 is SYGVNS.

V usage is TRBV28 and J usage is TRBJ1-1; the D is unclear. The germline V gene encodes CDR1 MDHEN and CDR2 SYDVKM. The V end lost 6 bases, the J end lost 4 bases, and 18 bases lay between the germline ends. The CDR3 has 15 residues. The CDR3 coding sequence is TGTGCCAGCAGCTCCTTCGGCGGGCGGGCCACTGAAGCTTTCTTT. It yields the protein CASSSFGGRATEAFF.

The chain uses TRBV6-1 and TRBJ1-2, with 7 bases fitting TRBD1. Germline V gene lookup returns CDR1 MNHNS and CDR2 SASEGT. The V and J ends lost 2 bases and 7 bases, in that order; junction bases with no gene match: 10. The CDR3 loop spans 15 amino acids. The CDR3, as DNA: TGTGCCAGCAGTGAACGGGACAGCCCAACGGGTGGCTACACCTTC. Amino acids: CASSERDSPTGGYTF.

J is TRBJ2-3 and V is TRBV7-3, with 14 bases matching TRBD2. The CDR3 has 18 residues. Germline assignment: CDR1 SGHTA and CDR2 FQGTGA. V trimming: 1 base; J trimming: 4 bases; junction bases outside the gene matches: 7. CDR3 in amino acids: CASSLMTSGRASADTQYF. The CDR3 DNA is TGTGCCAGCAGCTTAATGACTAGCGGGAGGGCGTCGGCAGATACGCAGTATTTT.

The chain recombines TRBV28 with TRBJ1-2, with 10 bases that match TRBD1. Germline CDR1 MDHEN, CDR2 SYDVKM. This CDR3 has 14 amino acids. J gave up 4 bases and V 5 bases, and 4 bases lay outside the gene matches. CDR3 in DNA: TGTGCCAGCAGTAGTGGGGACAGGGGCTATGGCTACACCTTC. It translates to CASSSGDRGYGYTF.

This chain uses TRBV3-1 (or the pseudogene TRBV3-2) with TRBJ1-1, with 8 bases matching TRBD1. There are 15 residues in the CDR3. Germline CDR1 is LGHDT and CDR2 is YNNKEL (reference sequence). V was clipped by 0 bases and J by 10 bases; unmatched bases: 10. The CDR3 coding sequence is TGTGCCAGCAGCCAAGACGTTTACAGGACAGGGCCAGCTTTCTTT. Encoded protein: CASSQDVYRTGPAFF.

V is TRBV19 and J is TRBJ2-3; D is perhaps TRBD1 (5 bases). Between the trimmed V and J ends, which lost 3 bases and 3 bases, there was a span of 13 bases. From germline, CDR1 is LNHDA and CDR2 SQIVND (reference sequence). This CDR3 spans 15 amino acids. CDR3 in amino acids: CASSIDGHVTDTQYF. DNA of the CDR3: TGTGCCAGTAGTATCGACGGACATGTTACAGATACGCAGTATTTT. The variable domain in full, completed from reference TRBV19 and TRBJ2-3, reads DGGITQSPKYLFRKEGQNVTLSCEQNLNHDAMYWYRQDPGQGLRLIYYSQIVNDFQKGDIAEGYSVSREKKESFPLTVTSAQKNPTAFYLCASSIDGHVTDTQYFGPGTRLTVL.

The V call is TRBV6-6, the J call TRBJ2-7; 9 bases are shared with TRBD1. The CDR3 runs to 16 residues. Germline V gene data show CDR1 as MNHNY and CDR2 as SVGAGI (reference sequence). V shed 5 bases and J 1 base; nucleotides not matched to a gene: 9. CDR3 in amino acids: CASSRTPGTGSYEQYF. The CDR3 region has the DNA TGTGCCAGCAGTCGAACCCCCGGGACAGGGTCCTACGAGCAGTACTTC.

The CDR3 DNA sequence: TGTGCCAGCAGCTTACATCAACAGGCTTCACCCCTCCACTTT. Translation gives CASSLHQQASPLHF. This rearrangement joins TRBV7-2 to TRBJ1-6; D may be TRBD1 (5 bases). Trimming left V 2 bases short and J 9 bases short, with 11 bases between. The CDR3 runs to 14 residues. Germline V gene lookup returns CDR1 SGHTA and CDR2 FQGNSA.

Points on this clone: Other DNA sequences from this sample encode an identical CDR3 as well. The chain has TRBV28 and TRBJ1-2, with D possibly matching TRBD1 (6 bases). From germline, CDR1 is MDHEN and CDR2 SYDVKM. Deletions cut 5 bases from V and 5 bases from J, with 12 bases between. The CDR3 totals 13 residues. The CDR3 DNA is TGTGCCAGCAGTCTTCGTCAGGGGTATGGCTACACCTTC. Translation: CASSLRQGYGYTF.

The rearrangement uses TRBV7-2 and TRBJ2-7, with 9 bases lining up with TRBD2. The CDR3 length is 15 residues. The V gene end was trimmed by 5 bases and the J gene end by 4 bases; junction bases not matched to a gene: 9. Germline CDR1 is SGHTA and CDR2 is FQGNSA. CDR3 bases: TGTGCCAGCAGCGTAATTAGCGGGAGTAGGTACGAGCAGTACTTC. Translation gives CASSVISGSRYEQYF.

The rearrangement links TRBV19 to TRBJ2-4; D remains ambiguous. Between the trimmed V and J ends, which lost 0 bases and 0 bases, there was a span of 18 bases. The CDR3 extends over 19 amino acids. Germline CDR1 is LNHDA and CDR2 is SQIVND (reference sequence). The CDR3 bases are TGTGCCAGTAGTATAGAACCCGTGGGCAGTAAACTAGCCAAAAACATTCAGTACTTC. Amino acid sequence: CASSIEPVGSKLAKNIQYF.